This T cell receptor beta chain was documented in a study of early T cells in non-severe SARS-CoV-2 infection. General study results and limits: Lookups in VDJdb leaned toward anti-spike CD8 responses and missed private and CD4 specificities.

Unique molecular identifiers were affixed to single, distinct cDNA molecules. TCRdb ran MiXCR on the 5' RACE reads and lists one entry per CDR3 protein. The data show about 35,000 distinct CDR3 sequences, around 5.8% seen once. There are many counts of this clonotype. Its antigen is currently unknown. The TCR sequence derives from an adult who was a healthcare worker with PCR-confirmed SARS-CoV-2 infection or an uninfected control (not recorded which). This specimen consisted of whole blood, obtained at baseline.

The CDR3 DNA reads TGCAGTGCTAGAGGGGTGGCTAGCGGCACAGATACGCAGTATTTT. It encodes CSARGVASGTDTQYF. This chain joins TRBV20-1 and TRBJ2-3, with D possibly TRBD2 on 6 matching bases. This CDR3 contains 15 residues. V was pared by 1 base and J by 1 base, with 12 bases between. The germline gives CDR1 DFQATT, CDR2 SNEGSKA (reference sequence).